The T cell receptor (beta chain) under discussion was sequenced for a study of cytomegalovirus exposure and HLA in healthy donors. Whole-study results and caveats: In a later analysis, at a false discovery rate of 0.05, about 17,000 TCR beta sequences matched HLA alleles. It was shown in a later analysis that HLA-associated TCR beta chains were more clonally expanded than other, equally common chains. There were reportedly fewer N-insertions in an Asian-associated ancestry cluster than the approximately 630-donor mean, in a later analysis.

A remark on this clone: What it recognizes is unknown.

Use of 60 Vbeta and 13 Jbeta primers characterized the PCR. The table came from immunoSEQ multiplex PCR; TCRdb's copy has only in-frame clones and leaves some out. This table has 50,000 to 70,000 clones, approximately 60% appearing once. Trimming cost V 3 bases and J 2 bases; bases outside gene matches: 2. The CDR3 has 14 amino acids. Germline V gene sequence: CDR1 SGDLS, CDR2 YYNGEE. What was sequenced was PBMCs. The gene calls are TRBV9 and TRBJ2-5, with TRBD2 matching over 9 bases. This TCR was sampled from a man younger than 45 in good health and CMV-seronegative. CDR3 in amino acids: CASSGGGGQETQYF. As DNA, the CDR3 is TGTGCCAGCAGCGGCGGGGGGGGACAAGAGACCCAGTACTTC.